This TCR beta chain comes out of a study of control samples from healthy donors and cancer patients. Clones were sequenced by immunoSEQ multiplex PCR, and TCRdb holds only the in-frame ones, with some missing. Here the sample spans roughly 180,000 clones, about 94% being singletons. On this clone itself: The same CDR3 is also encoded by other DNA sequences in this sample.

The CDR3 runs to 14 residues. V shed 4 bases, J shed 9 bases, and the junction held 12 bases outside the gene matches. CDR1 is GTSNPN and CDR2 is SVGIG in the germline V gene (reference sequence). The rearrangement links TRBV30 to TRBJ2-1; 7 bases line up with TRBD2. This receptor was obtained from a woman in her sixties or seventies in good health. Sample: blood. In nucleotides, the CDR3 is TGTGCCTGGATGGTGGGGGGGGGTGGAGGTGAGCAGTTCTTC. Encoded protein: CAWMVGGGGGEQFF.